This T cell receptor (beta chain) was profiled in a study of neurological immune-mediated disorders. Indicated time point: technical triplicate 3. TCRdb analysed the 5' RACE reads with MiXCR anew, one entry per CDR3 protein. The top ten hold about 4.9% of the sample, which has about 31,000 distinct CDR3 sequences, approximately 16% seen once. CDR1 is SGHAT and CDR2 is FQNNGV in the germline V gene. CDR3 size: 14 residues. V was clipped by 5 bases and J by 4 bases; unmatched bases: 7. This clonotype was seen ten or more times. The material sequenced was CD4+ T cells from blood. The clonotype was recovered from a female donor with HTLV-1-associated myelopathy (HAM/TSP). The chain couples TRBV11-2 to TRBJ2-5; TRBD2 matches at 7 bases. The CDR3, as DNA: TGTGCCAGCAGCGGAGCTAGCGGCCTAGAGACCCAGTACTTC. Protein sequence: CASSGASGLETQYF.